The clone carrying this T cell receptor (beta chain) was recorded once. As yet, its antigen is unknown. One end of the junction is discordant with germline, which a read error may explain. This sample was taken from a study of T cells in Graves' hyperthyroidism and ophthalmopathy. Uncontrolled infection, other autoimmune disease, pregnancy or lactation barred patients from enrollment. Diagnostic decisions used clinical symptoms, serum thyroxine and TRAb, thyroid ultrasound and orbital computed tomography. TCR beta CDR3 regions were amplified from RNA. HTBI primers were used for first-round RT-PCR of the TCR CDR3. A single record per CDR3 protein comes from TCRdb applying MiXCR to the multiplex PCR reads. This table has more than 550,000 distinct CDR3 sequences, roughly 46% appearing once. Study-level findings and limits: Appearing also in blood were most of the thyroid clonotypes expanded above 0.001.

This CDR3 contains 13 residues. CDR1 and CDR2 (germline): SGHKS, YYEKEE (reference sequence). The sample was peripheral blood or thyroid tissue (not recorded which). V gene TRBV5-5 combines with J gene TRBJ1-4; D not resolved. The TCR was taken from an adult man with Graves' disease, either hyperthyroidism or ophthalmopathy (not recorded which). The DNA of the CDR3 is TGTGCCAGCAGTGCCGAAAGTAATGAAAATCTGTTTTTT. The encoded protein is CASSAESNENLFF. Using reference TRBV5-5 and TRBJ1-4 for the parts outside the CDR3, the full variable domain is DAGVTQSPTHLIKTRGQQVTLRCSPISGHKSVSWYQQVLGQGPQFIFQYYEKEERGRGNFPDRFSARQFPNYSSELNVNALLLGDSALYLCASSAESNENLFFGSGTQLSVL.